Below, one T cell receptor beta chain is given with its context. The antigen is not known. V was clipped by 2 bases and J by 4 bases, with 8 bases between them. The CDR3 extends over 13 amino acids. Germline lookup yields CDR1 SGHVS and CDR2 FNYEAQ. This sample is drawn from a study of cytomegalovirus exposure and HLA in healthy donors. At the level of the study: An earlier analysis found roughly 110 million unique TCR beta sequences from 150 million to 200 million T cells. Study-wide results and caveats: A likely sequencing artifact accounted for one observed cluster of highly shared sequence variants. The study reported that TCR beta sequences accurately predicted HLA-A and HLA-B alleles in most subjects.

Use of 60 Vbeta and 13 Jbeta primers characterized the PCR. Libraries were prepared by immunoSEQ multiplex PCR; TCRdb keeps only in-frame clonotypes and omits some of them. The repertoire table contains about 130,000 clones. The material sequenced was PBMCs. This chain uses TRBV7-6 with TRBJ1-1, with unresolved D. This receptor was obtained from a young man in good health and CMV-seronegative. CDR3 loop: CASSLTEGTEAFF. CDR3 DNA sequence: TGTGCCAGCAGCTTAACAGAGGGCACTGAAGCTTTCTTT.